This T cell receptor (beta chain) emerged from a study of molecular identifiers for immune sequencing clone quantification. Findings of the study overall: Should identical TCR molecules share a barcode, the sizes of highly expanded clones could be underestimated.

One entry per CDR3 protein results from TCRdb running MiXCR on the PCR reads. The sample has 250,000 to 400,000 distinct CDR3 sequences; about a fifth are singletons. Naive CD8 libraries came from approximately 20,000 to 1,000,000 sorted cells with 10%, 30% or 50% RNA. A CD8+CD4-CCR7+CD45RA+ gate was used to sort naive CD8 T cells. As for this clonotype: Its antigen is currently unknown.

Per the germline V gene, CDR1 is MGHDK and CDR2 is SYGVNS. V lost 7 bases and J 0 bases, leaving 10 bases between the germline ends. This CDR3 comprises 13 residues. This TCR was sampled from a human donor in good health. Some libraries in this study had Jurkat cell RNA spiked in. The genes are TRBV25-1 and TRBJ2-7; tentatively, D is TRBD1 (5 bases). The source material was naive CD8+ T cells from blood, with Jurkat cell RNA spiked in. Subset in this sample: FACS-sorted CD8+CD4-CCR7+CD45RA+ naive T cells. The CDR3 nucleotides are TGTGCCAGCATAGGGGTAAGCTCCTACGAGCAGTACTTC. This gives the protein CASIGVSSYEQYF.